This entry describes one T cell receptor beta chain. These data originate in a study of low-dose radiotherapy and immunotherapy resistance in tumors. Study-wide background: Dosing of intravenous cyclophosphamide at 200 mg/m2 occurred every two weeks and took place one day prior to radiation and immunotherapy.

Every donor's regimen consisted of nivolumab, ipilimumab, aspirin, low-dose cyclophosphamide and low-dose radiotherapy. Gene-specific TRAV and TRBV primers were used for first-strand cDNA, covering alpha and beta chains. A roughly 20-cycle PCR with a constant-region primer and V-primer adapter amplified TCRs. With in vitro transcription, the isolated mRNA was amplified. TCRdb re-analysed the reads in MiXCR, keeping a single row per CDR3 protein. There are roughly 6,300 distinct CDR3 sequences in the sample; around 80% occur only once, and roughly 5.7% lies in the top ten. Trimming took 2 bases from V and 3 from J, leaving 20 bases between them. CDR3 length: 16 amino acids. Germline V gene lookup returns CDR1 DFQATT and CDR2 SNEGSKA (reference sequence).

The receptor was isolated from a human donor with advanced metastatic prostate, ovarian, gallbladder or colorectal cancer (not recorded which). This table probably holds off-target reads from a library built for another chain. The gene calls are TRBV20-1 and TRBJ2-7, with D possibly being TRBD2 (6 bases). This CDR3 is CSARPISEAGFYEQYF. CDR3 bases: TGCAGTGCTAGACCAATCTCAGAGGCGGGATTCTACGAGCAGTACTTC.